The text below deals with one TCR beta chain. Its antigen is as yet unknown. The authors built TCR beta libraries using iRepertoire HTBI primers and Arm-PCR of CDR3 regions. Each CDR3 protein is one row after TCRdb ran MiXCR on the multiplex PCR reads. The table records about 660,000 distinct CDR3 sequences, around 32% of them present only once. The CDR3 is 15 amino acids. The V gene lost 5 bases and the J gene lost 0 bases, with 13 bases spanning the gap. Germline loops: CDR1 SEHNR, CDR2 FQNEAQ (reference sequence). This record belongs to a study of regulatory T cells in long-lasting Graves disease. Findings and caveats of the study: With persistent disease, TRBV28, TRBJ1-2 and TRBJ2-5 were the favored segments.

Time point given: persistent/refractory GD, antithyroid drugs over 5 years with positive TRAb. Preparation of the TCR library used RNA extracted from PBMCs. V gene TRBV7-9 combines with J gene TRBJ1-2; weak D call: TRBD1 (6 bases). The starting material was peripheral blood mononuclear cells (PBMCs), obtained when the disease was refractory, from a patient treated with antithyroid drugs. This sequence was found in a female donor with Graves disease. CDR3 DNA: TGTGCCAGCAGCGAAACAGGGAGTGCTAACTATGGCTACACCTTC. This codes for CASSETGSANYGYTF.